Below are 22 T cell receptor beta chains sequenced from a single sample in a study of blood T cell repertoires in COVID-19. Libraries were prepared by immunoSEQ multiplex PCR; TCRdb keeps only in-frame clonotypes and omits some of them. The table has roughly 130,000 clones, 90% seen once. Sequenced material: peripheral blood. The receptors were sampled from a man in his sixties with COVID-19, enrolled during active disease.

This clone was found once. This chain connects TRBV13 to TRBJ1-1, with TRBD1 matching 7 bases. Germline V gene sequence: CDR1 PRHDT, CDR2 FYEKMQ (reference sequence). V dropped 5 bases and J dropped 10; count of bases not matched to a gene: 7. CDR3 size: 12 residues. The CDR3 region is CASSPDRIGAFF. The CDR3 DNA is TGTGCCAGCAGCCCGGACAGGATCGGAGCTTTCTTT.

This chain connects TRBV13 to TRBJ2-3; D not resolved. The CDR3 totals 18 residues. The germline V gene encodes CDR1 PRHDT and CDR2 FYEKMQ (reference sequence). The V and J ends lost 0 bases and 2 bases respectively, with 18 bases between them. Here the CDR3 DNA reads TGTGCCAGCAGCTTAGGCCTAATAGGAGACGGAGCCACAGATACGCAGTATTTT. It codes for CASSLGLIGDGATDTQYF.

The rearrangement joins TRBV5-6 to TRBJ2-1; D is possibly TRBD2 (5 bases). Trimming left V 9 bases short and J 0 bases short, with 16 bases between. The CDR3 extends over 15 amino acids. Per germline, CDR1 SGHDT and CDR2 YYEEEE. This chain's CDR3 is CATLSSGSSYNEQFF. CDR3 coding DNA: TGTGCCACCCTCTCAAGCGGCAGCTCCTACAATGAGCAGTTCTTC.

CDR3: CASSGPIAGGPIETQYF. The CDR3 DNA sequence: TGTGCCAGCAGCGGACCCATAGCGGGAGGGCCAATAGAGACCCAGTACTTC. The rearrangement joins TRBV9 to TRBJ2-5; 11 nucleotides agree with TRBD2. V shed 3 bases, J shed 4 bases, and the junction held 11 bases outside the gene matches. Per germline, CDR1 SGDLS and CDR2 YYNGEE. CDR3 length equals 17 residues.

The chain carries TRBV6-4 and TRBJ2-3; 7 nucleotides align to TRBD2. Germline CDR1 reads MRHNA; CDR2 reads SNTAGT. This CDR3 has 14 residues. V trimming: 2 bases; J trimming: 5 bases; junction bases outside the gene matches: 4. The CDR3 sequence is CASSDGTGGDTQYF. The CDR3 DNA reads TGTGCCAGCAGTGACGGTACGGGAGGAGATACGCAGTATTTT.

This chain joins TRBV9 and TRBJ2-7; 11 positions match TRBD1. Trimming at V came to 3 bases and at J to 2 bases, leaving 22 bases not matched to a gene. The CDR3 sequence is 21 residues long. Germline lookup yields CDR1 SGDLS and CDR2 YYNGEE. In DNA form, the CDR3 reads TGTGCCAGCAGCGAGCACTTAGAACCCGGGACAGGGGGTACGAGGGCCTACGAGCAGTACTTC. Protein product: CASSEHLEPGTGGTRAYEQYF.

The rearrangement joins TRBV19 to TRBJ2-2; 9 nucleotides match TRBD1. The CDR3 loop spans 15 amino acids. Germline CDR1 and CDR2: LNHDA and SQIVND (reference sequence). J lost 4 bases, V lost 4 bases, and 4 bases had no gene match. As DNA, the CDR3 is TGTGCCAGTAGTAGGGGACAGGGAATCACCGGGGAGCTGTTTTTT. Translating gives CASSRGQGITGELFF.

The chain carries TRBV5-1 and TRBJ1-4, with D tentatively TRBD1 (6 bases). The ends were cut back, 0 bases at V and 1 base at J, with 7 bases in the middle. This CDR3 comprises 15 residues. Germline values: CDR1 SGHRS, CDR2 YFSETQ. The CDR3 loop is CASSLDRETNEKLFF. In DNA, the CDR3 is TGCGCCAGCAGCTTGGACAGGGAAACTAATGAAAAACTGTTTTTT.

The chain couples TRBV6-4 to TRBJ1-6, with 8 positions matching TRBD1. This CDR3 has 14 residues. Per germline, CDR1 MRHNA and CDR2 SNTAGT. Unmatched junction bases numbered 6, after V lost 5 bases and J lost 9 bases. The CDR3 reads CASSLTGESSPLHF. CDR3 DNA: TGTGCCAGCAGTTTGACAGGGGAGTCTTCACCCCTCCACTTT.

V gene TRBV30 combines with J gene TRBJ1-5; 8 bases agree with TRBD1. The CDR3 extends over 15 amino acids. Germline values: CDR1 GTSNPN, CDR2 SVGIG (reference sequence). Trimming took 2 bases from V and 0 from J; bases not matched to a gene: 3. The CDR3 is CAWSQDRDSNQPQHF. DNA of the CDR3: TGTGCCTGGAGTCAGGACAGGGATAGCAATCAGCCCCAGCATTTT.

J is TRBJ2-1 and V is TRBV5-6; D is perhaps TRBD1 (6 bases). Germline V gene sequence: CDR1 SGHDT, CDR2 YYEEEE. Trimming took 2 bases from V and 9 from J, leaving 6 bases between them. This CDR3 has 11 amino acids. CDR3 region: CASSLGGEQFF. Written as DNA, the CDR3 is TGTGCCAGCAGCTTAGGGGGTGAGCAGTTCTTC.

The chain employs TRBV28 and TRBJ2-5; D is unresolved. Trimming cost V 5 bases and J 0 bases, with 7 bases left between them. The germline CDR1 and CDR2 sequences are MDHEN and SYDVKM. This CDR3 contains 13 residues. CDR3 in DNA: TGTGCCAGCAGTATACTGTACCAAGAGACCCAGTACTTC. This translates into CASSILYQETQYF.

This chain links TRBV30 with TRBJ2-1; tentative D call: TRBD1 (5 bases). The germline V and J ends were trimmed by 7 bases and 9 bases, with 13 bases remaining between them. The CDR3 contains 11 residues. Germline CDR1 is GTSNPN and CDR2 is SVGIG (reference sequence). The CDR3 is CAYLQGIEQFF. In DNA, the CDR3 is TGTGCCTACCTTCAGGGCATTGAGCAGTTCTTC.

The rearrangement uses TRBV11-1 and TRBJ1-5; maybe TRBD1 (5 bases). V shed 5 bases and J shed 4 bases, with 9 bases lying between them. CDR3 length: 13 residues. CDR1 is SGHAT, CDR2 FQDESV, per germline (reference sequence). The DNA of the CDR3 is TGTGCCAGCAGCCAGGGCCTAAATCAGCCCCAGCATTTT. This gives the protein CASSQGLNQPQHF.

Points on this clone: Germline and junction disagree at one end, which may indicate a read error. This chain uses TRBV3-1 (or the pseudogene TRBV3-2) with TRBJ1-2, with D tentatively TRBD1 (5 bases). This CDR3 is 17 amino acids long. CDR1 LGHDT and CDR2 YNNKEL come from the germline V gene (reference sequence). CDR3 sequence reads: CASTQTAGGLISYGYTF. In DNA form, the CDR3 reads TGTGCCAGCACCCAAACGGCGGGGGGTCTAATATCGTATGGCTACACCTTC.

The V gene is TRBV2, the J gene TRBJ2-3; 7 positions agree with TRBD1. Germline values: CDR1 SNHLY, CDR2 FYNNEI. J gave up 1 base and V 5 bases, and 3 bases lay outside the gene matches. This CDR3 is 14 amino acids long. The CDR3 protein is CASSTGQGTDTQYF. The DNA for the CDR3 is TGTGCCAGCAGTACCGGACAGGGCACAGATACGCAGTATTTT.

The table lists this clone with a count of one. The rearrangement joins TRBV6-2 or TRBV6-3 to TRBJ1-2; no firm D call. Germline CDR1 reads MNHEY; CDR2 reads SVGEGT. Deletions cut 0 bases from V and 6 bases from J, with 14 bases between. The CDR3 length is 15 residues. The DNA for the CDR3 is TGTGCCAGCAGTTACTCGAGGACCGGAGGTGATGGCTACACCTTC. This codes for CASSYSRTGGDGYTF.

This chain connects TRBV9 to TRBJ2-3, with D possibly TRBD1 on 6 matching bases. Per germline, CDR1 SGDLS and CDR2 YYNGEE. Trimming left V 7 bases short and J 0 bases short, with 24 bases between. The CDR3 is made up of 18 amino acids. Written as DNA, the CDR3 is TGTGCCAGCTCTCAGTCGGTGGGGCAGGGGTCTAGCACAGATACGCAGTATTTT. The encoded protein is CASSQSVGQGSSTDTQYF.

The rearrangement joins TRBV5-4 to TRBJ1-1; D is possibly TRBD1 (5 bases). Germline CDR1 is SGHNT and CDR2 is YYREEE (reference sequence). The CDR3 runs to 12 residues. Trimming removed 3 bases from V and 7 bases from J, with 10 bases in between. CDR3: CASSWGLNEAFF. The CDR3 nucleotides read TGTGCCAGCAGCTGGGGACTAAATGAAGCTTTCTTT.

This chain connects TRBV27 to TRBJ2-7, with TRBD1 matching over 12 bases. This CDR3 is built from 15 residues. V lost 6 bases to trimming and J lost 3 bases; unmatched junction nucleotides: 6. Germline lookup yields CDR1 MNHEY and CDR2 SMNVEV (reference sequence). Here the CDR3 DNA reads TGTGCCAGCAGGTCCGGGACAGGGGGCGGCTACGAGCAGTACTTC. It specifies CASRSGTGGGYEQYF.

J is TRBJ1-1 and V is TRBV5-4; tentative D call: TRBD1 (6 bases). V shed 1 base and J shed 1 base, with 17 bases lying between them. Germline V gene sequence: CDR1 SGHNT, CDR2 YYREEE (reference sequence). This CDR3 spans 17 amino acids. In DNA form, the CDR3 reads TGTGCCAGCAGCTTGAGCGGCGGGGGCACCCGGAACACTGAAGCTTTCTTT. It encodes CASSLSGGGTRNTEAFF.

V and J are TRBV24-1 and TRBJ1-1; 9 bases match TRBD1. This CDR3 has 12 amino acids. V trimming: 9 bases; J trimming: 11 bases; junction bases outside the gene matches: 9. Germline assignment: CDR1 KGHDR and CDR2 SFDVKD. The CDR3 sequence is CATAMGTGRAFF. For the CDR3, the DNA is TGTGCCACCGCTATGGGGACAGGGAGGGCTTTCTTT.